These T cell receptor beta chains were read from a single sample in a study of T-cell memory formation after mild COVID-19. In TCRdb, the 5' RACE reads were re-called with MiXCR into one record per CDR3 protein. The sample carries 550,000 to 700,000 distinct CDR3 sequences, roughly 18% recorded once. Sequencing used PBMCs or a T cell subset sorted from them (not recorded which). These receptors originate from an adult woman who had mild COVID-19 (a few samples of this study predate the infection). Cell type and time point are not known. The CDR3 runs from the conserved cysteine through the conserved F or W. D genes are given only for firm matches. Some rows mark clone size as missing; the rest say once, few, many or name a class of expanded clone.

d_call clone_size j_call v_call cdr3_aa cdr3_nt
- few TRBJ2-5 TRBV20-1 CSAKPQETQYF TGCAGTGCTAAGCCTCAAGAGACCCAGTACTTC
- - TRBJ2-2 TRBV7-2 CASSLFAGTNTGELFF TGTGCCAGCAGCTTATTTGCGGGTACGAACACCGGGGAGCTGTTTTTT
- - TRBJ2-3 TRBV30 CACDSFRTDTQYF TGTGCCTGCGACAGTTTTCGTACAGATACGCAGTATTTT
- - TRBJ2-7 TRBV7-9 CASSSGVDSQVYEQYF TGTGCCAGCAGCTCCGGTGTCGACAGCCAAGTCTACGAGCAGTACTTC
- - TRBJ1-3 TRBV30 CAWSVPAARGRGNTIYF TGTGCCTGGAGTGTTCCAGCGGCAAGAGGTCGCGGAAACACCATATATTTT
- few TRBJ1-1 TRBV5-1 CASSLDVIGGPEAFF TGCGCCAGCAGCTTGGACGTCATCGGGGGGCCTGAAGCTTTCTTT
TRBD2 - TRBJ2-1 TRBV7-2 CASSLEGTRTYNEQFF TGTGCCAGCAGCTTAGAAGGGACTAGAACCTACAATGAGCAGTTCTTC
- many TRBJ1-1 TRBV27 CASSFRARTEAFF TGTGCCAGCAGTTTCAGGGCTAGGACTGAAGCTTTCTTT
- - TRBJ1-1 TRBV12-3/TRBV12-4 CASSLAPRATSEAFF TGTGCCAGCAGTTTAGCGCCCAGGGCAACCTCTGAAGCTTTCTTT
- few TRBJ1-6 TRBV12-3/TRBV12-4 CASSHTRSDSPLHF TGTGCCAGCAGTCACACGAGAAGTGATTCACCCCTCCACTTT
- few TRBJ2-6 TRBV15 CATGGRRISGANVLTF TGTGCCACCGGGGGCAGAAGGATCTCTGGGGCCAACGTCCTGACTTTC
- medium-sized TRBJ1-1 TRBV7-9 CASSLGFREAFF TGTGCCAGCAGCTTAGGTTTCAGGGAAGCTTTCTTT
- - TRBJ1-2 TRBV19 CASSIGGRSLGGYTF TGTGCCAGTAGTATCGGTGGCAGGTCCCTTGGTGGCTACACCTTC
- few TRBJ2-2 TRBV24-1 CATSDLGNTGELFF TGTGCCACCAGTGATCTAGGGAACACCGGGGAGCTGTTTTTT
- few TRBJ1-1 TRBV20-1 CSAWKNQPEAFF TGCAGTGCTTGGAAGAATCAGCCGGAAGCTTTCTTT
TRBD2 - TRBJ2-1 TRBV29-1 CSVEAHSGGDNEQFF TGCAGCGTTGAAGCTCATAGCGGGGGGGACAATGAGCAGTTCTTC
- - TRBJ2-7 TRBV14 CASSQGGRTVYEQYF TGTGCCAGCAGCCAAGGGGGGCGGACTGTATACGAGCAGTACTTC
- - TRBJ1-3 TRBV9 CASSVGTDSGNTIYF TGTGCCAGCAGCGTAGGGACCGACTCTGGAAACACCATATATTTT
- - TRBJ2-7 TRBV12-3/TRBV12-4 CASSFRQVASYEQYF TGTGCCAGCAGTTTTAGACAGGTAGCATCCTACGAGCAGTACTTC
- - TRBJ1-3 TRBV4-3 CASSQEDRFSGNTIYF TGCGCCAGCAGCCAAGAGGATCGTTTCTCTGGAAACACCATATATTTT
- few TRBJ1-1 TRBV25-1 CASSEVNTEAFF TGTGCCAGCAGTGAGGTGAACACTGAAGCTTTCTTT
- - TRBJ2-7 TRBV30 CAWSVSRTVLVYEQYF TGTGCCTGGAGTGTAAGCAGGACGGTCTTAGTCTACGAGCAGTACTTC
- few TRBJ1-2 TRBV29-1 CSVEDVDGNYGYTF TGCAGCGTTGAAGACGTGGACGGAAACTATGGCTACACCTTC
TRBD2 - TRBJ2-1 TRBV7-3 CASSFGRRGIASGGYNEQFF TGTGCCAGCAGCTTCGGACGTAGGGGGATTGCTAGCGGGGGATACAATGAGCAGTTCTTC
- - TRBJ2-1 TRBV12-5 CASTGRVTYEQFF TGTGCTAGCACAGGGCGGGTAACTTATGAGCAGTTCTTC
TRBD2 few TRBJ2-1 TRBV5-6 CASSPGTRGSYNEQFF TGTGCCAGCAGCCCAGGGACTAGAGGGTCCTACAATGAGCAGTTCTTC